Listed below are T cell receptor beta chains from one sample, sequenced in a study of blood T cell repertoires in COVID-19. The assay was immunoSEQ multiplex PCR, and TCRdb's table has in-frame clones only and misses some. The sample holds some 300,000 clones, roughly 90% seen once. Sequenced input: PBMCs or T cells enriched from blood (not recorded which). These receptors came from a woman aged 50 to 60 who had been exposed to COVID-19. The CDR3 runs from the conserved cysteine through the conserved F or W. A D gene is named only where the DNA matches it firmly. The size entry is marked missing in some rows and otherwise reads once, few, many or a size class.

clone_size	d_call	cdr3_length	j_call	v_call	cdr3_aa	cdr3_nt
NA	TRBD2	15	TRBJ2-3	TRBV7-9	CASSNPSGGAYTQYF	TGTGCCAGCAGCAACCCTAGCGGGGGGGCGTATACGCAGTATTTT
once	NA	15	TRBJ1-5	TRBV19	CASSTLPLGGQPQHF	TGTGCCAGTAGTACCCTCCCCTTAGGGGGACAGCCCCAGCATTTT
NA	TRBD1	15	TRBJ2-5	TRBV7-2	CASSPTTGKLETQYF	TGTGCCAGCAGCCCAACGACAGGGAAGCTTGAGACCCAGTACTTC
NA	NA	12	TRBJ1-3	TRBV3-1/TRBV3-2	CASSQSGNTIYF	TGTGCCAGCAGCCAGAGTGGAAACACCATATATTTT
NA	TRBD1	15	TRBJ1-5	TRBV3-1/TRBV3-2	CASSQRTGPNQPQHF	TGTGCCAGCAGCCAGAGGACAGGGCCTAATCAGCCCCAGCATTTT
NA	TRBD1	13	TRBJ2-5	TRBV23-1	CARNRGQVETQYF	TGCGCCAGGAACCGGGGACAGGTGGAGACCCAGTACTTC
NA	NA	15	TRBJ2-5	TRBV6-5	CASRRTGDSQETQYF	TGTGCCAGCAGACGAACCGGAGACAGCCAAGAGACCCAGTACTTC
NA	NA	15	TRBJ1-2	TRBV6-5	CASRMTGATNYGYTF	TGTGCCAGCAGAATGACAGGCGCCACTAACTATGGCTACACCTTC
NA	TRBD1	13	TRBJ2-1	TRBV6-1	CASSEERTGRGFF	TGTGCCAGCAGTGAGGAGAGGACAGGCCGAGGGTTCTTC
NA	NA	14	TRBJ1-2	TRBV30	CAWSRDVREGGYTF	TGTGCCTGGAGTAGGGACGTCCGGGAGGGTGGCTACACCTTC
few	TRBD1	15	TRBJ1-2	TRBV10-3	CAIRETGTGGYGYTF	TGTGCCATCAGGGAAACCGGGACAGGAGGCTATGGCTACACCTTC
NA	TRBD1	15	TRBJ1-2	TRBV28	CASSYPDRGSYGYTF	TGTGCCAGCAGCTATCCCGACAGGGGCTCCTATGGCTACACCTTC
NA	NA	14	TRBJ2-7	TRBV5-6	CASSFRQRSYEQYF	TGTGCCAGCAGCTTTAGACAACGTAGTTACGAGCAGTACTTC
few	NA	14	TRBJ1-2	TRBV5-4	CASSLAGLEYGYTF	TGTGCCAGCAGCTTGGCGGGTTTGGAGTATGGCTACACCTTC
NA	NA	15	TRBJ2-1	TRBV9	CASSVGAGSYNEQFF	TGTGCCAGCAGCGTAGGAGCGGGTAGCTACAATGAGCAGTTCTTC
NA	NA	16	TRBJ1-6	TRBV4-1	CASSQVRGDKNSPLHF	TGCGCCAGCAGCCAAGTTCGAGGGGACAAGAATTCACCCCTCCACTTT
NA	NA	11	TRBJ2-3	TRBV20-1	CSAQLADTQYF	TGCAGTGCCCAACTAGCAGATACGCAGTATTTT
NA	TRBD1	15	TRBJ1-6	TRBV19	CASSKGGQGNSPLHF	TGTGCCAGTAGTAAAGGGGGACAGGGGAATTCACCCCTCCACTTT
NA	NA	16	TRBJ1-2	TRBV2	CASESAGWPANYGYTF	TGTGCCAGCGAATCCGCAGGGTGGCCAGCTAACTATGGCTACACCTTC
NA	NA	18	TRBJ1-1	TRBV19	CASRSHRREVIVNTEAFF	TGTGCCAGTAGGAGCCACAGGCGCGAAGTGATCGTGAACACTGAAGCTTTCTTT
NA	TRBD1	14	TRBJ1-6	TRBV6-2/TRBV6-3	CASSYPTGAPPLHF	TGTGCCAGCAGTTACCCTACAGGGGCACCACCCCTCCACTTT
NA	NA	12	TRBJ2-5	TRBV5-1	CASRGLQETQYF	TGCGCCAGCAGGGGACTTCAAGAGACCCAGTACTTC
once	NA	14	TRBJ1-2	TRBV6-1	CASSEDPAGYGYTF	TGTGCCAGCAGTGAAGACCCAGCGGGCTATGGCTACACCTTC
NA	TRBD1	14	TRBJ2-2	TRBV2	CASSGNRGAGELFF	TGTGCCAGCAGTGGCAACAGGGGTGCCGGGGAGCTGTTTTTT
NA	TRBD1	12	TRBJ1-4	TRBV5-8	CASSLDRDKLFF	TGTGCCAGCAGCTTAGACAGGGACAAACTGTTTTTT
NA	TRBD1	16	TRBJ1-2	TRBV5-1	CASSLTTGQGANGYTF	TGCGCCAGCAGCCTCACAACCGGACAGGGGGCAAATGGCTACACCTTC
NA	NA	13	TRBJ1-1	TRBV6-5	CASRSTMNTEAFF	TGTGCCAGCCGGTCAACTATGAACACTGAAGCTTTCTTT
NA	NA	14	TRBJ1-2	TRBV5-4	CASRFEGAPYGYTF	TGTGCCAGCAGATTCGAAGGAGCTCCCTATGGCTACACCTTC
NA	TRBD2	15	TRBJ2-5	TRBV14	CASSQRASGQETQYF	TGTGCCAGCAGCCAGAGGGCTAGCGGCCAAGAGACCCAGTACTTC
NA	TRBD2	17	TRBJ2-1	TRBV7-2	CASSWVETSGSYNEQFF	TGTGCCAGCAGCTGGGTGGAGACTAGCGGCTCCTACAATGAGCAGTTCTTC
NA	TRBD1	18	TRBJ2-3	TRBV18	CASSPGTAFSIGTDTQYF	TGTGCCAGCTCACCCGGGACAGCTTTTTCGATTGGCACAGATACGCAGTATTTT
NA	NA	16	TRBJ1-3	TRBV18	CASSRDSAGSGNTIYF	TGTGCCAGCTCACGAGACAGCGCCGGATCTGGAAACACCATATATTTT
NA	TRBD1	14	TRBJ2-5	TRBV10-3	CAIKGQGKQETQYF	TGTGCCATCAAGGGACAGGGGAAACAAGAGACCCAGTACTTC
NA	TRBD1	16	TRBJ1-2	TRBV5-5	CASSLGQKLQNYGYTF	TGTGCCAGCAGCCTGGGACAGAAGCTACAGAACTATGGCTACACCTTC
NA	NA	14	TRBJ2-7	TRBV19	CASAWGEDPYEQYF	TGTGCCAGTGCTTGGGGAGAGGACCCCTACGAGCAGTACTTC
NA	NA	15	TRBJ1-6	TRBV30	CAWMIFGSTNSPLHF	TGTGCCTGGATGATCTTCGGGTCAACGAATTCACCCCTCCACTTT
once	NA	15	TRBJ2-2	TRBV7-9	CASSLVAANTGELFF	TGTGCCAGCAGCCTGGTCGCAGCGAACACCGGGGAGCTGTTTTTT
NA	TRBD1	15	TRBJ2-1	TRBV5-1	CASSQGDRGLTEQFF	TGCGCCAGCAGCCAAGGGGACAGGGGGTTAACTGAGCAGTTCTTC
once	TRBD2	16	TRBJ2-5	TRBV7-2	CASSSRLAGGQETQYF	TGTGCCAGCAGCTCCCGACTAGCGGGGGGGCAGGAGACCCAGTACTTC
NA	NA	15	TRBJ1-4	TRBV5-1	CASSLQGRVDEKLFF	TGCGCCAGCAGCTTGCAGGGTCGGGTGGATGAAAAACTGTTTTTT
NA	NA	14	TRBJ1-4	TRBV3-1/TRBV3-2	CASSARTSNEKLFF	TGTGCCAGCAGTGCTCGGACAAGTAATGAAAAACTGTTTTTT
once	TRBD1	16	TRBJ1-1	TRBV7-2	CASSLRTGGWGTEAFF	TGTGCCAGCAGCTTAAGGACAGGGGGTTGGGGCACTGAAGCTTTCTTT
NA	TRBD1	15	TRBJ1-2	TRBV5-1	CASSLEGAANYGYTF	TGCGCCAGCAGCTTGGAGGGGGCCGCTAACTATGGCTACACCTTC
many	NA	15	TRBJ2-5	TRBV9	CASSVGPLPQETQYF	TGTGCCAGCAGCGTAGGCCCACTACCCCAAGAGACCCAGTACTTC
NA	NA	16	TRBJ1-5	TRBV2	CASSAADGKRNQPQHF	TGTGCCAGCAGCGCAGCGGACGGGAAAAGAAATCAGCCCCAGCATTTT
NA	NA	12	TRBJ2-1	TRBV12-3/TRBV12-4	CASSFGVDEQFF	TGTGCCAGCAGTTTCGGTGTGGATGAGCAGTTCTTC
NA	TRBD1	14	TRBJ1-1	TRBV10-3	CAIRPTGVNTEAFF	TGTGCCATCAGACCGACAGGGGTGAACACTGAAGCTTTCTTT
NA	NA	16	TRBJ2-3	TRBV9	CASSVATSDGTDTQYF	TGTGCCAGCAGCGTAGCTACCTCTGATGGCACAGATACGCAGTATTTT
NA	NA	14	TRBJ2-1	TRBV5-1	CASSSEGAHNEQFF	TGCGCCAGCAGCTCGGAAGGGGCGCACAATGAGCAGTTCTTC
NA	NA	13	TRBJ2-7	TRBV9	CASSADSGYEQYF	TGTGCCAGCAGCGCTGATTCCGGGTACGAGCAGTACTTC
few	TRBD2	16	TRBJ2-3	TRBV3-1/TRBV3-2	CASSPLAGGPTDTQYF	TGTGCCAGCAGCCCCTTAGCGGGGGGGCCGACAGATACGCAGTATTTT
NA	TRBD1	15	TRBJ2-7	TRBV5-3	CARSFVRDSTYEQYF	TGTGCCAGAAGCTTTGTTCGGGACAGCACCTACGAGCAGTACTTC
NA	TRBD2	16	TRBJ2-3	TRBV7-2	CASSTHARRSGGTQYF	TGTGCCAGCAGCACTCACGCCCGGCGGTCCGGGGGGACGCAGTATTTT
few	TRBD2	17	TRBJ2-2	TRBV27	CASSRLPGLVNAGELFF	TGTGCCAGCAGTCGGCTACCGGGACTAGTGAATGCCGGGGAGCTGTTTTTT
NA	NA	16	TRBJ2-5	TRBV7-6	CASSPLLGALKETQYF	TGTGCCAGCAGCCCCCTACTGGGGGCGCTTAAAGAGACCCAGTACTTC
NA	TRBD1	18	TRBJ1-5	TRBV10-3	CAISESVGTGVSNQPQHF	TGTGCCATCAGTGAGTCTGTAGGGACAGGGGTAAGCAATCAGCCCCAGCATTTT
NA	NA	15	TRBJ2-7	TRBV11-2	CASSPWGGNSYEQYF	TGTGCCAGCAGCCCCTGGGGGGGCAACTCCTACGAGCAGTACTTC
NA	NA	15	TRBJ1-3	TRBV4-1	CASSQDQGSGNTIYF	TGCGCCAGCAGCCAAGATCAGGGATCTGGAAACACCATATATTTT
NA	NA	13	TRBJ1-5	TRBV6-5	CASSIDKYQPQHF	TGTGCCAGCAGCATAGACAAATATCAGCCCCAGCATTTT
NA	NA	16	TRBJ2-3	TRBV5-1	CASSLTGTQITDTQYF	TGCGCCAGCAGCTTAACCGGGACACAGATCACAGATACGCAGTATTTT